Each of the 15 T cell receptor beta chains below was sequenced from the same sample in a study of blood T cell repertoires in COVID-19. The repertoire was sequenced with immunoSEQ multiplex PCR; TCRdb's copy has only in-frame clones and lacks some. The data contain under 250,000 clones, 70% to 90% of them seen just once; the ten biggest clones take up more than 10%. Sequenced: PBMCs or T cells enriched from blood (not recorded which). The receptors were sampled from a man younger than 40 who had recovered from COVID-19.

The V gene is TRBV2, the J gene TRBJ1-5, with 7 bases that match TRBD1. The CDR3 is 14 amino acids. Germline V CDR1 and CDR2: SNHLY, FYNNEI. V lost 7 bases, J lost 3 bases, and 6 bases stayed unmatched. In DNA form, the CDR3 reads TGTGCCAGCACCGGGACAGAGTACAATCAGCCCCAGCATTTT. This encodes CASTGTEYNQPQHF. The full variable domain, completed using reference TRBV2 and TRBJ1-5, is EPEVTQTPSHQVTQMGQEVILRCVPISNHLYFYWYRQILGQKVEFLVSFYNNEISEKSEIFDDQFSVERPDGSNFTLKIRSTKLEDSAMYFCASTGTEYNQPQHFGDGTRLSIL.

V gene TRBV29-1 combines with J gene TRBJ1-1, with 10 bases lining up with TRBD1. Germline V gene data show CDR1 as SQVTM and CDR2 as ANQGSEA. CDR3 length: 14 residues. V trimming: 3 bases; J trimming: 3 bases; junction bases outside the gene matches: 4. The CDR3 region is CSVDGTGVDTEAFF. The CDR3 nucleotides read TGCAGCGTTGACGGGACAGGGGTCGACACTGAAGCTTTCTTT.

The gene calls are TRBV10-3 and TRBJ2-2, with 8 nucleotides matching TRBD2. J gave up 1 base and V 4 bases, and 2 bases lay outside the gene matches. Germline CDR1 reads ENHRY; CDR2 reads SYGVKD. The CDR3 is made up of 15 amino acids. The CDR3 DNA reads TGTGCCATCAGTGGGACTAGCCTGAACACCGGGGAGCTGTTTTTT. Translating gives CAISGTSLNTGELFF.

The V and J genes are TRBV9 and TRBJ1-2; D remains unclear. The germline gives CDR1 SGDLS, CDR2 YYNGEE. The CDR3 consists of 13 residues. Trimming removed 0 bases from V and 4 bases from J, with 7 bases in between. This CDR3 reads CASSVAESYGYTF. CDR3 DNA: TGTGCCAGCAGCGTAGCGGAGTCCTATGGCTACACCTTC.

V usage is TRBV6-5 and J usage is TRBJ1-4, with 7 positions matching TRBD1. The V gene's germline CDR1 is MNHEY and CDR2 SVGAGI. The V and J ends lost 6 bases and 0 bases, in that order; junction bases with no gene match: 4. The CDR3 loop spans 15 amino acids. The DNA for the CDR3 is TGTGCCAGCAGAAGGGACAGCTCAACTAATGAAAAACTGTTTTTT. Amino acids: CASRRDSSTNEKLFF.

V and J are TRBV24-1 and TRBJ2-7; TRBD1 matches 9 bases. CDR3 length: 16 amino acids. With 2 bases clipped from V and 3 bases from J, the junction kept 7 bases outside the gene matches. CDR1 is KGHDR, CDR2 SFDVKD, per germline. The CDR3 is CATSDSGQGTGYEQYF. CDR3 nucleotide sequence: TGTGCCACCAGTGATTCCGGACAGGGGACGGGCTACGAGCAGTACTTC.

The chain is built from TRBV6-5 and TRBJ2-7; the match to TRBD1 covers 9 bases. Germline V lookup: CDR1 MNHEY, CDR2 SVGAGI. After removal of 5 bases from V and 0 bases from J, the junction contained 5 bases not matched to a gene. CDR3 size: 15 residues. The CDR3 is CASSPGTGSSYEQYF. The CDR3 bases are TGTGCCAGCAGTCCCGGGACAGGGAGCTCCTACGAGCAGTACTTC.

This chain uses TRBV11-2 with TRBJ2-1; D might be TRBD2 (6 bases). Looked up from germline, CDR1 is SGHAT and CDR2 is FQNNGV. V lost 3 bases to trimming and J lost 6 bases, with 18 bases between them. The CDR3 totals 16 residues. The CDR3 DNA sequence: TGTGCCAGCAGCTTCCTCGGGACTTCCCCCGCCAATGAGCAGTTCTTC. It translates to CASSFLGTSPANEQFF.

The V and J genes are TRBV4-2 and TRBJ2-2; 8 bases align to TRBD1. The length of the CDR3 is 18 residues. Germline V gene lookup returns CDR1 LGHNA and CDR2 YNFKEQ. Trimming at V came to 0 bases and at J to 3 bases, leaving 9 bases not matched to a gene. CDR3 region: CASSQDPIGRGHTGELFF. DNA for the CDR3: TGTGCCAGCAGCCAAGACCCAATTGGCAGGGGGCACACCGGGGAGCTGTTTTTT.

V usage is TRBV5-1 and J usage is TRBJ2-2, with D tentatively TRBD1 (6 bases). Deletions cut 5 bases from V and 3 bases from J, with 11 bases between. This CDR3 contains 14 residues. Germline lookup yields CDR1 SGHRS and CDR2 YFSETQ. CDR3 region: CASSVGQHTGELFF. The CDR3 coding sequence is TGCGCCAGCAGTGTCGGACAGCACACCGGGGAGCTGTTTTTT.

This chain links TRBV10-1 with TRBJ2-3; D ambiguous. The ends were cut back, 3 bases at V and 2 bases at J, with 9 bases in the middle. There are 14 residues in the CDR3. Germline lookup yields CDR1 WNHNN and CDR2 SYGVQD (reference sequence). The CDR3 here is CASSESPDTDTQYF. The CDR3 DNA is TGCGCCAGCAGTGAATCCCCAGACACAGATACGCAGTATTTT.

The V gene is TRBV11-2, the J gene TRBJ2-1; TRBD1 matches at 8 bases. Trimming cost V 1 base and J 6 bases; bases outside gene matches: 14. The CDR3 has 18 residues. Germline V gene data show CDR1 as SGHAT and CDR2 as FQNNGV. Here the CDR3 DNA reads TGTGCCAGCAGCTTAGTGGCGTTGGCAGGACAGGGCCCCAATGAGCAGTTCTTC. Translated, it gives CASSLVALAGQGPNEQFF.

The chain recombines TRBV27 with TRBJ2-7; 14 bases align to TRBD2. Germline CDR1 and CDR2: MNHEY and SMNVEV (reference sequence). This CDR3 has 15 amino acids. The ends lost 5 bases at V and 4 bases at J; junction bases unmatched: 4. The CDR3, as DNA: TGTGCCAGCAGTCCAGGGACTAGCGGGAGTTACGAGCAGTACTTC. This gives the protein CASSPGTSGSYEQYF.

The CDR3 region has the DNA TGTGCCAGCAGTGTGTTTGCGGGGGGCACAGATACGCAGTATTTT. Translated: CASSVFAGGTDTQYF. This chain joins TRBV28 and TRBJ2-3, with 7 bases lining up with TRBD2. Germline lookup yields CDR1 MDHEN and CDR2 SYDVKM. V gave up 5 bases and J gave up 1 base; unmatched junction bases: 6. The length of the CDR3 is 15 residues.

The V call is TRBV7-8, the J call TRBJ2-2; 16 bases fit TRBD2. The CDR3 totals 21 residues. The germline gives CDR1 SGHVS, CDR2 FQNEAQ. The junction had 9 bases not matched to a gene; V was cut back by 2 bases and J by 0 bases. This CDR3 is CASSLSRWGLAGGSNTGELFF. In DNA, the CDR3 is TGTGCCAGCAGCTTATCCCGATGGGGACTAGCGGGGGGGTCGAACACCGGGGAGCTGTTTTTT.